The clone carrying this T cell receptor (beta chain) was picked up a small number of times. Its antigen is not known. This sample stems from a study of T cell repertoires in cytomegalovirus infection. Study-level findings and limits: The ex vivo response was dominated by HLA-C-restricted CMV-specific TCR beta clonotypes.

TCRdb itself ran the reads through MiXCR, one entry per CDR3 protein. The data hold roughly 500,000 distinct CDR3 sequences, with 10% to 12% observed a single time. The receptor was derived from a human donor in good health (CMV status not recorded). Some clones in this sample may be carry-over from other donors' samples. The sequencing sample was made of PBMCs.

CDR3 loop: CAITNSSYEQYF. Here the CDR3 DNA reads TGTGCCATCACGAACAGCTCCTACGAGCAGTACTTC. This chain joins TRBV10-3 and TRBJ2-7; no firm D call. The CDR3 covers 12 residues. CDR1 and CDR2 (germline): ENHRY, SYGVKD. V gave up 7 bases and J gave up 0 bases, with 7 bases separating them.